These 21 T cell receptor beta chains were sequenced from one sample in a study of Tregs in tolerant kidney transplant recipients. Clones were sequenced by immunoSEQ multiplex PCR, and TCRdb holds only the in-frame ones, with some missing. The sample holds 62,000 or so clones, less than 98% seen once. The sample here was Tregs from blood, taken before the transplant. All receptors come from a human donor who received a combined kidney and bone marrow transplant.

The chain combines TRBV18 with TRBJ1-4; perhaps TRBD1 as D (5 bases). CDR3 size: 13 residues. Germline CDR1 and CDR2: KGHSH and LQKENI. Trimming took off 3 bases at V and 7 bases at J, with 9 bases between the two ends. The CDR3, as DNA: TGTGCCAGCTCACCGTCGGGGGGTGAAAAACTGTTTTTT. Translated, it gives CASSPSGGEKLFF.

The genes are TRBV4-1 and TRBJ2-7; TRBD1 matches 7 bases. Germline CDR1 MGHRA, CDR2 YSYEKL. V lost 0 bases and J lost 2; bases outside the gene matches: 4. This CDR3 has 15 residues. CDR3 protein: CASSQEGTVPYEQYF. DNA for the CDR3: TGCGCCAGCAGCCAAGAGGGGACAGTCCCCTACGAGCAGTACTTC.

V and J are TRBV5-1 and TRBJ2-2; no firm D call. Germline-derived CDR1 and CDR2 are SGHRS and YFSETQ. The ends were cut back, 2 bases at V and 6 bases at J, with 2 bases in the middle. The CDR3 totals 11 residues. The CDR3 here is CASSFAGELFF. CDR3 coding DNA: TGCGCCAGCAGCTTCGCCGGGGAGCTGTTTTTT.

The rearrangement joins TRBV19 to TRBJ1-1; D possibly corresponds to TRBD1 (5 bases). Germline CDR1 is LNHDA and CDR2 is SQIVND (reference sequence). CDR3 length equals 13 residues. V lost 3 bases and J lost 6, with 11 bases in between. CDR3 bases: TGTGCCAGTAGTATGGGGCAGGTCCCTGAAGCTTTCTTT. Translation gives CASSMGQVPEAFF.

The chain employs TRBV30 and TRBJ2-3; D not certain. Germline assignment: CDR1 GTSNPN and CDR2 SVGIG (reference sequence). The CDR3 has 13 residues. With 2 bases removed from V and 3 bases from J, the gap between germline ends came to 9 bases. In DNA, the CDR3 is TGTGCCTGGAGTAGCCTTTTAACAGATACGCAGTATTTT. Amino acids: CAWSSLLTDTQYF.

This clone was counted once. The J gene is TRBJ2-7, the V gene TRBV2, with 7 bases aligning to TRBD1. The CDR3 covers 14 residues. J lost 6 bases, V lost 8 bases, and 13 bases had no gene match. CDR1 and CDR2 (germline): SNHLY, FYNNEI. CDR3 protein: CASDSRFRQGEQYF. CDR3 DNA: TGTGCCAGCGACTCACGATTTCGACAGGGCGAGCAGTACTTC.

The CDR3 sequence: CASSLPGQPNYGYTF. In DNA form, the CDR3 reads TGTGCCAGCAGTTTACCGGGACAGCCTAACTATGGCTACACCTTC. V and J are TRBV6-6 and TRBJ1-2; 7 bases are shared with TRBD1. The CDR3 is made up of 15 amino acids. Trimming removed 4 bases from V and 0 bases from J; junction bases left unmatched: 5. CDR1 is MNHNY and CDR2 is SVGAGI in the germline V gene (reference sequence).

Comment on this clone: This same CDR3 is encoded by further DNA sequences in the sample. The chain joins TRBV5-1 to TRBJ2-7; 8 nucleotides align to TRBD1. J was trimmed by 5 bases and V by 1 base; bases with no gene match: 14. Per germline, CDR1 SGHRS and CDR2 YFSETQ. This CDR3 is 17 amino acids long. In nucleotides, the CDR3 is TGCGCCAGCAGCTTGAGTCGGGCCGTGGGACAGGTGGACGAGCAGTACTTC. Encoded protein: CASSLSRAVGQVDEQYF.

This rearrangement joins TRBV27 to TRBJ1-2; D is perhaps TRBD1 (6 bases). V lost 4 bases, J lost 8 bases, and 14 bases lay in between. The length of the CDR3 is 13 residues. Per germline, CDR1 MNHEY and CDR2 SMNVEV (reference sequence). The CDR3 DNA sequence: TGTGCCAGCAGTTACCAGGGGCTTAGGGGCTACACCTTC. This gives the protein CASSYQGLRGYTF.

The chain recombines TRBV9 with TRBJ2-5, with no clear D. Trimming removed 0 bases at V and 4 bases at J, with 7 bases between. This CDR3 has 13 residues. Germline V CDR1 and CDR2: SGDLS, YYNGEE. The CDR3 sequence is CASSVVPRETQYF. CDR3 in DNA: TGTGCCAGCAGCGTAGTCCCTCGAGAGACCCAGTACTTC.

The chain links TRBV5-4 to TRBJ2-1; TRBD2 matches at 11 bases. The CDR3 sequence is 13 residues long. Germline CDR1 and CDR2: SGHNT and YYREEE (reference sequence). V shed 9 bases and J 6 bases; nucleotides not matched to a gene: 5. This CDR3 is CATGGLAVNEQFF. DNA of the CDR3: TGTGCCACGGGGGGACTAGCGGTCAATGAGCAGTTCTTC. Filled out from reference TRBV5-4 and TRBJ2-1, the complete variable domain reads ETGVTQSPTHLIKTRGQQVTLRCSSQSGHNTVSWYQQALGQGPQFIFQYYREEENGRGNFPPRFSGLQFPNYSSELNVNALELDDSALYLCATGGLAVNEQFFGPGTRLTVL.

V usage is TRBV4-3 and J usage is TRBJ2-3; 11 bases fit TRBD1. This CDR3 contains 15 residues. With 1 base clipped from V and 5 bases from J, the junction kept 2 bases outside the gene matches. Germline V gene lookup returns CDR1 LGHNA and CDR2 YSLEER. In nucleotides, the CDR3 is TGCGCCAGCAGCCAAGTGGGGACAGGGGGAGATACGCAGTATTTT. It codes for CASSQVGTGGDTQYF.

The V call is TRBV30, the J call TRBJ2-2, with D unclear. This CDR3 is 12 amino acids long. Germline V gives CDR1 GTSNPN, CDR2 SVGIG (reference sequence). The V and J ends lost 2 bases and 3 bases respectively, with 4 bases between them. The CDR3 is CAWSRDTGELFF. CDR3 sequence (DNA): TGTGCCTGGAGTCGGGACACCGGGGAGCTGTTTTTT. Filled out from reference TRBV30 and TRBJ2-2, the complete variable domain reads SQTIHQWPATLVQPVGSPLSLECTVEGTSNPNLYWYRQAAGRGLQLLFYSVGIGQISSEVPQNLSASRPQDRQFILSSKKLLLSDSGFYLCAWSRDTGELFFGEGSRLTVL.

This rearrangement joins TRBV4-3 to TRBJ1-1; weak D call: TRBD1 (5 bases). The ends were cut back, 0 bases at V and 2 bases at J, with 16 bases in the middle. Looked up from germline, CDR1 is LGHNA and CDR2 is YSLEER. The CDR3 has 17 residues. The CDR3 loop is CASSQDPGVLGNTEAFF. CDR3 nucleotides: TGCGCCAGCAGCCAAGATCCGGGGGTGCTGGGCAACACTGAAGCTTTCTTT.

The rearrangement joins TRBV4-1 to TRBJ1-1; possibly TRBD1 for D (5 bases). CDR1 is MGHRA and CDR2 is YSYEKL in the germline V gene. The V end was cut by 4 bases, the J end by 4 bases, with 13 bases between. The CDR3 covers 14 residues. The CDR3 here is CASSPGGASTEAFF. CDR3 nucleotides: TGCGCCAGCAGCCCAGGCGGGGCGAGCACTGAAGCTTTCTTT.

The CDR3 nucleotides are TGTGCCAGCAGCAAGGTCCGCGCCGCAACTTCCTATGGCTACACCTTC. Translated: CASSKVRAATSYGYTF. V is TRBV21-1 and J is TRBJ1-2. TRBV21-1 constitutes a pseudogene. This CDR3 spans 16 amino acids.

The V call is TRBV10-3, the J call TRBJ1-3; 7 nucleotides match TRBD1. The CDR3 is 15 amino acids. After removal of 2 bases from V and 2 bases from J, the junction contained 3 bases not matched to a gene. CDR1 is ENHRY, CDR2 SYGVKD, per germline. This chain's CDR3 is CAISENRGAGNTIYF. For the CDR3, the DNA is TGTGCCATCAGTGAGAACAGGGGAGCTGGAAACACCATATATTTT.

The chain recombines TRBV6-1 with TRBJ1-1, with D maybe TRBD1 (6 bases). CDR1 and CDR2 from the germline V gene are MNHNS and SASEGT. V lost 7 bases and J 3 bases, leaving 18 bases between the germline ends. There are 15 residues in the CDR3. CDR3 DNA sequence: TGTGCCAGCACCAAAACAGGGTTCATGGACACTGAAGCTTTCTTT. This gives the protein CASTKTGFMDTEAFF.

This sequence joins TRBV28 and TRBJ1-6; 7 nucleotides match TRBD1. CDR1 and CDR2 (germline): MDHEN, SYDVKM. The length of the CDR3 is 15 residues. V shed 2 bases and J 6 bases; nucleotides not matched to a gene: 4. In DNA, the CDR3 is TGTGCCAGCAGTTTAAACAGGGGTTTTAATTCACCCCTCCACTTT. Translating gives CASSLNRGFNSPLHF. Using reference TRBV28 and TRBJ1-6 for the parts outside the CDR3, the full variable domain is DVKVTQSSRYLVKRTGEKVFLECVQDMDHENMFWYRQDPGLGLRLIYFSYDVKMKEKGDIPEGYSVSREKKERFSLILESASTNQTSMYLCASSLNRGFNSPLHFGNGTRLTVT.

The CDR3 region has the DNA TGTGCCACCAGCAGAGAAAACAGGGGGCGTACCGAGCAGTACTTC. It yields the protein CATSRENRGRTEQYF. The V call is TRBV15, the J call TRBJ2-7, with TRBD1 matching 9 bases. This CDR3 region has 15 residues. The ends lost 0 bases at V and 6 bases at J; junction bases unmatched: 6. The germline V gene has CDR1 LNHNV and CDR2 YYDKDF (reference sequence).

The sample holds one count of this clone. The CDR3 DNA reads TGTGCCAGCAGTCCCAGGTACAATGAGCAGTTCTTC. It translates to CASSPRYNEQFF. This chain links TRBV25-1 with TRBJ2-1; D uncertain. This CDR3 has 12 amino acids. Trimming removed 5 bases from V and 4 bases from J, with 6 bases in between. Germline V lookup: CDR1 MGHDK, CDR2 SYGVNS. The variable domain in full, with the rest retrieved from reference TRBV25-1 and TRBJ2-1, is EADIYQTPRYLVIGTGKKITLECSQTMGHDKMYWYQQDPGMELHLIHYSYGVNSTEKGDLSSESTVSRIRTEHFPLTLESARPSHTSQYLCASSPRYNEQFFGPGTRLTVL.